A selection of T cell receptor beta chains follows, all from one sample in a study of cytomegalovirus exposure and HLA in healthy donors. TCRdb's table, derived via immunoSEQ multiplex PCR, lists solely in-frame clones and lacks some. The sample consists of some 200,000 clones, 81% of them appearing once. The material sequenced was PBMCs. These receptors originate from a man aged 50 to 59 in good health and CMV-seronegative. The CDR3 runs from the conserved cysteine through the conserved F or W. Each record gives: clone size, CDR3 length, D gene, J gene, V gene, CDR3 protein, CDR3 DNA. The D gene is left open where the match is weak. For some rows the clone size is stated as once, few or many, or as a class when expanded; others skip it.

abundance: -; len: 16; d_gene: TRBD2; j_gene: TRBJ2-2; v_gene: TRBV4-2; CDR3aa: CASSQDVAGGRGELFF; CDR3nt: TGTGCCAGCAGCCAAGATGTAGCGGGGGGTCGCGGGGAGCTGTTTTTT
abundance: -; len: 17; d_gene: TRBD2; j_gene: TRBJ2-5; v_gene: TRBV5-4; CDR3aa: CASSPGTSGGTRETQYF; CDR3nt: TGTGCCAGCAGCCCGGGGACTAGCGGGGGGACTAGGGAGACCCAGTACTTC
abundance: -; len: 14; d_gene: TRBD1; j_gene: TRBJ1-6; v_gene: TRBV5-8; CDR3aa: CASSLGTGGPPLHF; CDR3nt: TGTGCCAGCAGCTTGGGGACAGGGGGACCACCCCTCCACTTT
abundance: -; len: 14; d_gene: TRBD1; j_gene: TRBJ1-1; v_gene: TRBV9; CDR3aa: CASSAGQGRTEAFF; CDR3nt: TGTGCCAGCAGCGCCGGACAGGGAAGGACTGAAGCTTTCTTT
abundance: -; len: 14; d_gene: TRBD1; j_gene: TRBJ2-3; v_gene: TRBV2; CDR3aa: CASSVDRDTDTQYF; CDR3nt: TGTGCCAGCAGTGTAGACAGGGACACAGATACGCAGTATTTT
abundance: few; len: 15; d_gene: -; j_gene: TRBJ2-1; v_gene: TRBV30; CDR3aa: CAWSVHGGVYNEQFF; CDR3nt: TGTGCCTGGAGTGTACACGGGGGAGTCTACAATGAGCAGTTCTTC
abundance: -; len: 14; d_gene: -; j_gene: TRBJ1-4; v_gene: TRBV7-2; CDR3aa: CASSLGTRNEKLFF; CDR3nt: TGTGCCAGCAGCCTCGGGACACGGAATGAAAAACTGTTTTTT
abundance: once; len: 16; d_gene: TRBD2; j_gene: TRBJ2-7; v_gene: TRBV4-3; CDR3aa: CASSQEGQRGPYEQYF; CDR3nt: TGCGCCAGCAGCCAAGAAGGGCAGCGGGGGCCCTACGAGCAGTACTTC
abundance: -; len: 15; d_gene: TRBD1; j_gene: TRBJ1-3; v_gene: TRBV13; CDR3aa: CASSLGTGAGNTIYF; CDR3nt: TGTGCCAGCAGCTTAGGGACAGGGGCTGGAAACACCATATATTTT
abundance: few; len: 16; d_gene: TRBD2; j_gene: TRBJ2-1; v_gene: TRBV6-5; CDR3aa: CASSYWGLGSANEQFF; CDR3nt: TGTGCCAGCAGTTACTGGGGACTAGGCTCGGCAAATGAGCAGTTCTTC
abundance: few; len: 11; d_gene: -; j_gene: TRBJ2-5; v_gene: TRBV5-1; CDR3aa: CATRSGETQYF; CDR3nt: TGCGCCACTCGAAGCGGGGAGACCCAGTACTTC
abundance: -; len: 11; d_gene: -; j_gene: TRBJ2-2; v_gene: TRBV6-5; CDR3aa: CASSLNGELFF; CDR3nt: TGTGCCAGCAGCCTAAACGGGGAGCTGTTTTTT